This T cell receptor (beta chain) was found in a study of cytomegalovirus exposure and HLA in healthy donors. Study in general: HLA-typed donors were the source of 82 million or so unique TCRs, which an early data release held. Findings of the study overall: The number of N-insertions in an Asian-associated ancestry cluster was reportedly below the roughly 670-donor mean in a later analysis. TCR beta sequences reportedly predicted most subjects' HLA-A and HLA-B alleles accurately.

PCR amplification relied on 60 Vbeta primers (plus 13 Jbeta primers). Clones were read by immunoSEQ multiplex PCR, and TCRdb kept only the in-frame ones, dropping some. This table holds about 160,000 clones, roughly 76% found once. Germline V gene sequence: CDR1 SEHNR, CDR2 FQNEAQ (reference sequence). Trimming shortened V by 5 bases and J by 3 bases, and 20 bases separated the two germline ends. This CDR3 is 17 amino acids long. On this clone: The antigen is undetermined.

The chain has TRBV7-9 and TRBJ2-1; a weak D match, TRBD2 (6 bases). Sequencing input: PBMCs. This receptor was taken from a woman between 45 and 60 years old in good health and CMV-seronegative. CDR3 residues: CASSPRLGQRDYNEQFF. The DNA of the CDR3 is TGTGCCAGCAGCCCCCGACTAGGCCAAAGGGACTACAATGAGCAGTTCTTC.